This TCR beta chain was sequenced in a study of a mutant IDH1 vaccine in newly diagnosed glioma. Whole-study context: Treated patients, 62.5% male and about 38% female, averaged roughly 43 years of age.

The time point is: week 35, safety follow-up. Doses of 300 ug of mutant IDH1 20-mer peptide were given with topical imiquimod. Weeks 1, 3, 5, 7, 11, 15, 19 and 23 were when patients received their eight vaccinations. Those who donated had recent WHO grade 3 or 4 IDH1-mutant, ATRX-lost astrocytomas. CDR3 length equals 18 residues. Germline CDR1 reads LNHDA; CDR2 reads SQIVND (reference sequence). With 3 bases clipped from V and 6 bases from J, the junction kept 15 bases outside the gene matches. Sequenced by immunoSEQ multiplex PCR; TCRdb stores in-frame clones only, minus some. The sample has 55,000 to 65,000 clones, roughly 80% seen once. In the case of this clone: As yet, its antigen is unknown.

The clonotype was recovered from a man younger than 45 with glioma. Sequenced material: PBMCs, taken from a glioma patient whose treatment included an IDH1 peptide vaccine. The chain recombines TRBV19 with TRBJ2-2; 8 bases map to TRBD2. Here the CDR3 DNA reads TGTGCCAGTAGTATGGCCGTTATAATAATGCGGGGGGCCGGGGAGCTGTTTTTT. This encodes CASSMAVIIMRGAGELFF.